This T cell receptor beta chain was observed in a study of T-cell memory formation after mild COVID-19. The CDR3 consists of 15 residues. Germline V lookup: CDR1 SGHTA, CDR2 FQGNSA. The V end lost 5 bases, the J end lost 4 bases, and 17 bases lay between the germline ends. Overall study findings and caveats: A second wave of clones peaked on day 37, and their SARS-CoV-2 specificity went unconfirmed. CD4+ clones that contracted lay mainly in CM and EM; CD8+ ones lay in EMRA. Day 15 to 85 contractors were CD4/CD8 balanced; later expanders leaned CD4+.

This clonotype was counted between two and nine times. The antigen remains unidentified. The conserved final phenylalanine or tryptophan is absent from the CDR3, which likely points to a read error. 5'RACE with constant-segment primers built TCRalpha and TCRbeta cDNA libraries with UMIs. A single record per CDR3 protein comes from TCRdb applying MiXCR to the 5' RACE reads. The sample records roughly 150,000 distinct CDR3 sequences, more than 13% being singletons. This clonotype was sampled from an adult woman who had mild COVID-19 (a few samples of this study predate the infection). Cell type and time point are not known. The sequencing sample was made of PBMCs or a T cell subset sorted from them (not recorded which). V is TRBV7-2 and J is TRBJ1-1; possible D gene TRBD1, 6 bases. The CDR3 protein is CASSAREGVGTEAFL. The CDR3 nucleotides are TGTGCCAGCAGCGCCAGAGAGGGGGTTGGCACTGAAGCTTTCCTT.